This record concerns one TCR beta chain sequence. Its antigen is not known. Reverse transcription of all isolated RNA meant that expressed TCRB transcripts were sequenced. The table came from immunoSEQ multiplex PCR; TCRdb's copy has only in-frame clones and leaves some out. The sample has hundreds of thousands of clones, about 12% seen once. The data originate from a study of beta chain features in type 1 diabetes. The germline V gene encodes CDR1 LGHNA and CDR2 YNFKEQ. The CDR3 runs 15 residues. V shed 1 base and J shed 5 bases, with 14 bases lying between them. Study-level results: Type 1 diabetes patients had TCRB CDR3s that were shorter (moderately but significantly so) in all four CD4+ subsets.

Sequencing was done on a sample of naive CD4+ T cells from blood. The TCR sequence derives from a woman aged 18-35 years with type 1 diabetes. The chain carries TRBV4-2 and TRBJ2-5, with a tentative D call TRBD2 (5 bases). The CDR3 DNA reads TGTGCCAGCAGCCAAGTACTCGGGAATTGGGAGACCCAGTACTTC. Amino acid sequence: CASSQVLGNWETQYF.